The T cell receptor (beta chain) described here comes from a study of T cells in Graves' hyperthyroidism and ophthalmopathy. Turning to the study itself: Peripheral blood was drawn at first diagnosis, prior to all treatment.

This clonotype has a count of ten or more. The target antigen is unknown. Trimming took off 3 bases at V and 7 bases at J, with 12 bases between the two ends. The CDR3 is 12 residues long. Germline V gene data show CDR1 as SQVTM and CDR2 as ANQGSEA. General study findings and limits: Blood also contained most expanded thyroid clonotypes above 0.001.

TCR beta CDR3 sequences were amplified from RNA transcripts. With the HTBI primer set, the TCR CDR3 went through a first round of RT-PCR. MiXCR was run by TCRdb on the multiplex PCR reads, yielding one entry per CDR3 protein. The table records 90,000 to 120,000 distinct CDR3 sequences, 15% to 20% of them present only once. The chain recombines TRBV29-1 with TRBJ1-1, with no clear D. Sequences were obtained from blood. The TCR sequence derives from a woman between 50 and 59 years old with Graves' hyperthyroidism. The CDR3 reads CSVDGPIIEAFF. CDR3 nucleotide sequence: TGCAGCGTTGACGGGCCGATTATTGAAGCTTTCTTT.